Listed below are T cell receptor beta chains from one sample, sequenced in a study of cytomegalovirus exposure and HLA in healthy donors. Here immunoSEQ multiplex PCR was the method, and the copy in TCRdb shows in-frame clones only, minus some. This sample yields 150,000 or so clones, of which over 75% are seen a single time; 4.5% to 6% belongs to the top ten. Sequencing used PBMCs. The source is a man younger than 40 in good health and CMV-seropositive. Both conserved end residues are part of each CDR3. A D gene is named only where the DNA matches it firmly. Size is stated for part of the rows, as once, few or many counts, or as a class when the clone is expanded.

DNA	CDR3	D	V	J	size
TGTGCCAGCACCCGGAGGGAGGGCCTCCACGAGCAGTACTTC	CASTRREGLHEQYF	TRBD2	TRBV6-5	TRBJ2-7	-
TGTGCCAGCAGCTTAGGTCTTACCTACGAGCAGTACTTC	CASSLGLTYEQYF	-	TRBV13	TRBJ2-7	-
TGTGCCTGGAGTGTAGGGGGTTGGACTGAAGCTTTCTTT	CAWSVGGWTEAFF	-	TRBV30	TRBJ1-1	few
TGTGCCAGTAGTCCAACACAGGGTTATTCACCCCTCCACTTT	CASSPTQGYSPLHF	-	TRBV19	TRBJ1-6	-
TGTGCCAGCAGTCCACAGGGCCAAAACACTGAAGCTTTCTTT	CASSPQGQNTEAFF	-	TRBV6-6	TRBJ1-1	-
TGTGCCAGCCGGGAGCAGTCCAGCGGGAAGACCCAGTACTTC	CASREQSSGKTQYF	TRBD2	TRBV18	TRBJ2-5	once
TGTGCCAGCTCACCCCCGGGACTAGCGGGAGGCCAAGAGACCCAGTACTTC	CASSPPGLAGGQETQYF	TRBD2	TRBV18	TRBJ2-5	-
TGTGCCAGCAGCCCCGGACAGAACTATGGCTACACCTTC	CASSPGQNYGYTF	-	TRBV7-9	TRBJ1-2	few
TGTGCCAGCAGTCCCCTTTATGGCTACACCTTC	CASSPLYGYTF	-	TRBV6-6	TRBJ1-2	-
TGTGCCAGCAGAAACAGGGTGACTAATGAAAAACTGTTTTTT	CASRNRVTNEKLFF	-	TRBV6-1	TRBJ1-4	few
TGTGCCAGCAGCCCCGGGACTTACGAGCAGTACTTC	CASSPGTYEQYF	-	TRBV5-6	TRBJ2-7	-
TGTGCCTGGAGTGTTTCGAGCACAGATACGCAGTATTTT	CAWSVSSTDTQYF	-	TRBV30	TRBJ2-3	-
TGTGCCAGCAGGGTTGATACAGGGATGTTTAACTATGGCTACACCTTC	CASRVDTGMFNYGYTF	-	TRBV2	TRBJ1-2	-
TGCGCCAGCAGCGCGACAGGGTACGAGCAGTACTTC	CASSATGYEQYF	TRBD1	TRBV5-1	TRBJ2-7	-
TGCGCCAGCAGCTTGGGAACAGGGCGGGACACTGAAGCTTTCTTT	CASSLGTGRDTEAFF	-	TRBV5-1	TRBJ1-1	-
TGTGCCAGCAGCCCAGAGACTTTTGGGGAGCTGTTTTTT	CASSPETFGELFF	-	TRBV7-2	TRBJ2-2	-
TGTGCCAGCAACGACGGGGGACTATGGACCGGGGAGCTGTTTTTT	CASNDGGLWTGELFF	TRBD2	TRBV6-5	TRBJ2-2	-
TGTGCCAGCAGTGAAACTAGCGGGGCAGCCGGGGAGCTGTTTTTT	CASSETSGAAGELFF	TRBD2	TRBV6-4	TRBJ2-2	-
TGTGCTAGTGGCCAGGAGGGCCTGGGTGAGCAGTTCTTC	CASGQEGLGEQFF	-	TRBV12-5	TRBJ2-1	-
TGTGCCAGCAGCGTAGTGACCGCGGTGAACACTGAAGCTTTCTTT	CASSVVTAVNTEAFF	-	TRBV9	TRBJ1-1	-
TGTGCCAGCAGCCGGGGGGGACCTAGCACAGATACGCAGTATTTT	CASSRGGPSTDTQYF	TRBD2	TRBV5-4	TRBJ2-3	-
TGTGCCAGTAGTATCGGGGGGGCCAACAATGAGCAGTTCTTC	CASSIGGANNEQFF	TRBD2	TRBV19	TRBJ2-1	once
TGTGCCAGCAGCCCAGCGGGGGGGTATGGCTACACCTTC	CASSPAGGYGYTF	-	TRBV7-2	TRBJ1-2	-
TGTGCCAGCAGTGACCCTTACCAGGGGGAAGAGACCCAGTACTTC	CASSDPYQGEETQYF	TRBD1	TRBV6-1	TRBJ2-5	-
TGCGCCAGCAGCCAAGATTGGACAGCTAACTATGGCTACACCTTC	CASSQDWTANYGYTF	-	TRBV4-1	TRBJ1-2	-
TGTGCCAGCAGTCCTAGGACGGGACAGGGATCTGGAAACACCATATATTTT	CASSPRTGQGSGNTIYF	TRBD1	TRBV9	TRBJ1-3	-
TGTGCCAGCAGTGGGGCCGCCCCAGATACGCAGTATTTT	CASSGAAPDTQYF	-	TRBV6-5	TRBJ2-3	-
TGTGCCAGCAGCTTAGATCCAACTTACAACCAGGGGAAGGCTTTCTTT	CASSLDPTYNQGKAFF	-	TRBV11-2	TRBJ1-1	-
TGTGCCAGCAGTAGGACAGGGATTAGCACTGAAGCTTTCTTT	CASSRTGISTEAFF	TRBD1	TRBV6-5	TRBJ1-1	-